The 7 T cell receptor beta chains presented below share a single source sample, sequenced in a study of blood T cell repertoires in COVID-19. Some clones are missing from TCRdb's copy, which holds only in-frame ones; the method was immunoSEQ multiplex PCR. The sample holds about 60,000 clones, more than 80% seen once. Sequencing was carried out using peripheral blood. These receptors all come from a human donor with active COVID-19. The donor label of this sample is uncertain.

The chain employs TRBV15 and TRBJ2-3, with D possibly being TRBD1 (6 bases). Germline V lookup: CDR1 LNHNV, CDR2 YYDKDF (reference sequence). The CDR3 length is 15 residues. Trimming cost V 4 bases and J 2 bases, with 13 bases left between them. Written as DNA, the CDR3 is TGTGCCACCAGCAAAACCAGGGGATACACAGATACGCAGTATTTT. It is translated as CATSKTRGYTDTQYF.

The chain is built from TRBV4-3 and TRBJ2-5, with 10 bases matching TRBD1. There are 16 residues in the CDR3. V shed 1 base and J 4 bases; nucleotides not matched to a gene: 6. Germline values: CDR1 LGHNA, CDR2 YSLEER. Written as DNA, the CDR3 is TGCGCCAGCAGCCAAGTAGGACAGGGGGGCGGAGAGACCCAGTACTTC. It codes for CASSQVGQGGGETQYF.

The sample holds one count of this clone. This chain connects TRBV14 to TRBJ2-5; 13 bases fit TRBD2. The CDR3 covers 17 residues. V gave up 4 bases and J gave up 5 bases; unmatched junction bases: 10. The germline CDR1 and CDR2 sequences are SGHDN and FVKESK. CDR3 region: CASSPHRLAGGLETQYF. The DNA of the CDR3 is TGTGCCAGCAGCCCTCATCGACTAGCGGGGGGCTTGGAGACCCAGTACTTC.

The chain recombines TRBV5-6 with TRBJ2-3, with 7 positions matching TRBD2. The CDR3 has 16 residues. The germline V gene encodes CDR1 SGHDT and CDR2 YYEEEE. Trimming cost V 0 bases and J 0 bases; bases outside gene matches: 4. The CDR3 loop reads CASSLATSPSTDTQYF. The CDR3 coding sequence is TGTGCCAGCAGCTTGGCGACTAGCCCTAGCACAGATACGCAGTATTTT.

J is TRBJ1-2 and V is TRBV27; possibly TRBD1 for D (6 bases). Germline V lookup: CDR1 MNHEY, CDR2 SMNVEV (reference sequence). The V end lost 6 bases, the J end lost 6 bases, and 14 bases lay between the germline ends. CDR3 length: 13 amino acids. CDR3: CASSLLGQHGYTF. The CDR3 nucleotides read TGTGCCAGCAGCCTACTAGGACAGCATGGCTACACCTTC.

The chain employs TRBV4-3 and TRBJ2-1, with 10 positions matching TRBD2. V was pared by 0 bases and J by 9 bases, with 8 bases of the junction left unmatched. The CDR3 runs to 16 residues. CDR1 and CDR2 from the germline V gene are LGHNA and YSLEER. The DNA for the CDR3 is TGCGCCAGCAGCCAAGATCGGCTAGCGGGAGCATCTGAGCAGTTCTTC. This gives the protein CASSQDRLAGASEQFF.

The chain has TRBV7-6 and TRBJ2-1; TRBD2 aligns across 8 bases. The ends lost 5 bases at V and 6 bases at J; junction bases unmatched: 12. Germline V lookup: CDR1 SGHVS, CDR2 FNYEAQ. The CDR3 loop spans 16 amino acids. CDR3 nucleotide sequence: TGTGCCAGCAGCCTCGAGGCAGCGGGGGACTTCAATGAGCAGTTCTTC. This encodes CASSLEAAGDFNEQFF.